This TCR beta chain derives from a study of beta chain features in type 1 diabetes. The sequenced template was cDNA made from the entire isolated RNA. Profiled with immunoSEQ multiplex PCR; TCRdb holds only in-frame clones, not every one. The sample gives 120,000 to 150,000 clones, under 60% of which show up once; 0.35% to 0.5% is in the top ten. The germline gives CDR1 LNHNV, CDR2 YYDKDF (reference sequence). The CDR3 runs to 11 residues. The J segment lost 3 bases and the V segment lost 8 bases, leaving 0 bases of the junction unmatched. Based on CD45RO/CCR7/CD25/CD127/CD95/CD27, CD4+ regulatory, stem cell-like memory, naive and central memory cells were sorted.

The rearrangement joins TRBV15 to TRBJ2-7; 8 bases map to TRBD1. The specimen sequenced was Tregs from blood. The clonotype was recovered from a man aged 18 to 29 in good health. CDR3 in amino acids: CATGTGYEQYF. The CDR3 nucleotides read TGTGCCACCGGGACAGGCTACGAGCAGTACTTC. The full variable domain, completed using reference TRBV15 and TRBJ2-7, is DAMVIQNPRYQVTQFGKPVTLSCSQTLNHNVMYWYQQKSSQAPKLLFHYYDKDFNNEADTPDNFQSRRPNTSFCFLDIRSPGLGDTAMYLCATGTGYEQYFGPGTRLTVT.